The text below deals with one T cell receptor beta chain. The sample comes from a study of shared clonotypes between healthy human individuals. This CDR3 contains 14 residues. Germline CDR1 is MNHEY and CDR2 is SMNVEV (reference sequence). The V end was cut by 6 bases, the J end by 2 bases, with 13 bases between. Using immunoSEQ multiplex PCR, the repertoire was profiled, and TCRdb retains in-frame clones only, with some absent. The sample shows roughly 1,000,000 clones, around three quarters of them seen only once. The rearrangement joins TRBV27 to TRBJ1-2, with D perhaps TRBD1 (5 bases). The source is a man between 18 and 29 years old in good health. Some clones in this sample may be carry-over from other donors' samples. Sequencing input: memory CD4+ T cells from PBMCs. Subset of the sample: CD45RA-negative fraction. CDR3 protein: CASSLYGGNYGYTF. CDR3 nucleotides: TGTGCCAGCAGCCTCTACGGGGGGAACTATGGCTACACCTTC.